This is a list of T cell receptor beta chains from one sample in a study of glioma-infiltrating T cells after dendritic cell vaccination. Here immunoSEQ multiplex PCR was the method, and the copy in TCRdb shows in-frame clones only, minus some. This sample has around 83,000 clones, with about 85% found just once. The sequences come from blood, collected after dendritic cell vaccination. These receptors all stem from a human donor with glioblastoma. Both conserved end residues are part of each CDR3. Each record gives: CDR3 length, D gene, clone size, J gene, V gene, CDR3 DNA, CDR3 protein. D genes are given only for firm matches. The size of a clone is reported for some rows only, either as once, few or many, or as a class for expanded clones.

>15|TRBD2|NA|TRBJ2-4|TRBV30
TGTGCCTGGAGTGTACTAGCGGGCACCAAAAACATTCAGTACTTC
CAWSVLAGTKNIQYF
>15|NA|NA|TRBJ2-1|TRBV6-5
TGTGCCAGCAGTAAAGACAGGAGCTCCTACAATGAGCAGTTCTTC
CASSKDRSSYNEQFF
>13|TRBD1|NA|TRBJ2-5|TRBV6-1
TGTGCCAGCAGAGGACAGGTTGGGGAGACCCAGTACTTC
CASRGQVGETQYF
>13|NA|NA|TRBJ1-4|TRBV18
TGTGCCAGCTCCCCGGCAGGGGAGGAAAAACTGTTTTTT
CASSPAGEEKLFF
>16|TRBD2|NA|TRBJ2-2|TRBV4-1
TGCGCCAGCACGACCCCAGGTGCGGGGGACACCGGGGAGCTGTTTTTT
CASTTPGAGDTGELFF
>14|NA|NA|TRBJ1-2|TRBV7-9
TGTGCCAGCAGCCGTAGACAGGCTGACTATGGCTACACCTTC
CASSRRQADYGYTF
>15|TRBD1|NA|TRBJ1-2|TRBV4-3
TGCGCCAGCAGCCAAGACTTGGGACAGCCTTATGGCTACACCTTC
CASSQDLGQPYGYTF
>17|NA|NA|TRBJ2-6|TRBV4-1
TGCGCCAGCAGCCAGCAGGGAAACCCCCCTGGGGCCAACGTCCTGACTTTC
CASSQQGNPPGANVLTF
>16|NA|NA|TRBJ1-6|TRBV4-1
TGCGCCAGCAGCCAAGATGCAGGGTTATCGAATTCACCCCTCCACTTT
CASSQDAGLSNSPLHF
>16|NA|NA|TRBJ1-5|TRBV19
TGTGCCAGTAGTACAAACAGTTTCTATAGCAATCAGCCCCAGCATTTT
CASSTNSFYSNQPQHF
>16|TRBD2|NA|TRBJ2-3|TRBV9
TGTGCCAGCAGCGTTGGTGCGGGAGCTGCCGCAGATACGCAGTATTTT
CASSVGAGAAADTQYF
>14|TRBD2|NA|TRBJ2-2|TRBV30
TGTGCCTGGACAAGCGGGAGGGGTACCGGGGAGCTGTTTTTT
CAWTSGRGTGELFF
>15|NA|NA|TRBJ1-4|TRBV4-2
TGTGCCAGCAGCCAAGACCGGTACTCTAATGAAAAACTGTTTTTT
CASSQDRYSNEKLFF
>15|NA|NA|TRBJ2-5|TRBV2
TGTGCCAGCAGTGAAGCGAACCAGGGGCTGGAGACCCAGTACTTC
CASSEANQGLETQYF
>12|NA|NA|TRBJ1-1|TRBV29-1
TGCAGCGTCGCCGCCCGGGACACTGAAGCTTTCTTT
CSVAARDTEAFF
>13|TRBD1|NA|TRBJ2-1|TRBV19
TGTGCCAGTAGTTGGGGACAGTCGAATGAGCAGTTCTTC
CASSWGQSNEQFF
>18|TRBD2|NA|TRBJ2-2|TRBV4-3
TGCGCCAGCAGCCAAGATCCAGCGGGGGGGCGCCACACCGGGGAGCTGTTTTTT
CASSQDPAGGRHTGELFF
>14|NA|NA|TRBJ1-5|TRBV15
TGTGCCACCAGCATGCACAGGGTAGATCAGCCCCAGCATTTT
CATSMHRVDQPQHF
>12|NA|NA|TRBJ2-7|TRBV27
TGTGCCAGCAGTTTACCCCAGGGCGAGCAGTACTTC
CASSLPQGEQYF
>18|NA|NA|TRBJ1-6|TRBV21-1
TGTGCCAGCAGCAAAGCGCGGAAGGTGAGCTCCTATAATTCACCCCTCCACTTT
CASSKARKVSSYNSPLHF
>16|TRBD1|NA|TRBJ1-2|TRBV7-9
TGTGCCAGCAGCCTTGACGGGACAGGGGGCGGGAGAGGCTACACCTTC
CASSLDGTGGGRGYTF
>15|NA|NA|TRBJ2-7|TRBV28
TGTGCCAGCAGTTTACCCAGCGGAAGCTCCTACGAGCAGTACTTC
CASSLPSGSSYEQYF
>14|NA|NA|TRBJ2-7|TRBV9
TGTGCCAGCAGCGTAGGGGACAACTCCTACGAGCAGTACTTC
CASSVGDNSYEQYF
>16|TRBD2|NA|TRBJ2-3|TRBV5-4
TGTGCCAGCCGGGGGACTAGCGGGGCGAGCACAGATACGCAGTATTTT
CASRGTSGASTDTQYF
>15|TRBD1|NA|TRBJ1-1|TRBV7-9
TGTGCCAGCAGCAAGAGGACAGGGGGCGGTGGTAAAGCTTTCTTT
CASSKRTGGGGKAFF
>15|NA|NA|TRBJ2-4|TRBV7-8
TGTGCCAGCAGCCGGCTCGACCAGGGCGGTAACATTCAGTACTTC
CASSRLDQGGNIQYF
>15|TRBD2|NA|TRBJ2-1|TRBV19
TGTGCCAGTAGTCCCCCGTACGGGAGGGACTATGAGCAGTTCTTC
CASSPPYGRDYEQFF
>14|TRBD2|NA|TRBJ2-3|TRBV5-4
TGTGCCAGCAGCTTGGTTAGCGGGGGTGATACGCAGTATTTT
CASSLVSGGDTQYF
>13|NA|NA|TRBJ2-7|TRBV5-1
TGCGCCAGCAGCCGTACCGTCAGCTACGAGCAGTACTTC
CASSRTVSYEQYF
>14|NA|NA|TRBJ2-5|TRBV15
TGTGCCACCAGCATCACACGCAACCAAGAGACCCAGTACTTC
CATSITRNQETQYF
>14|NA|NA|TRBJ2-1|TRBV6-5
TGTGCCAGCAGTTACTCGGCTAGCGCCAATGAGCAGTTCTTC
CASSYSASANEQFF
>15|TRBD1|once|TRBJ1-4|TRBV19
TGTGCCAGTTCGACAGGGGGAGCGTCTAATGAAAAACTGTTTTTT
CASSTGGASNEKLFF
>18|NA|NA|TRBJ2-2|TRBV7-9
TGTGCCAGCAGCTATACAGATCAGGGATGGGGCAACACCGGGGAGCTGTTTTTT
CASSYTDQGWGNTGELFF
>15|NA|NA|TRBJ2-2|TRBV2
TGTGCCAGCAGTGAAATGCCCAGAACCACCGGGGAGCTGTTTTTT
CASSEMPRTTGELFF
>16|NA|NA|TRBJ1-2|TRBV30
TGTGCCTGGAGTGTTGCGACTTACCGCCCCTACTATGGCTACACCTTC
CAWSVATYRPYYGYTF
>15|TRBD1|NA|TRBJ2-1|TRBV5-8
TGTGCCAGCAGCTTTCAGGGACAGGGAGGCAATGAGCAGTTCTTC
CASSFQGQGGNEQFF
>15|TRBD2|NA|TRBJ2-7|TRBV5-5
TGTGCCAGCAGGAAGGGACTAGCGGGATTTTACGAGCAGTACTTC
CASRKGLAGFYEQYF
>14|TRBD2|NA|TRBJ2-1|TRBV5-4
TGTGCCAGCAGTTCGGTGGAGGGAGGGTACGAGCAGTTCTTC
CASSSVEGGYEQFF
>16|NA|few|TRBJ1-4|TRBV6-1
TGTGCCAGCAGTGAAATGGCAAGTGCAACTAATGAAAAACTGTTTTTT
CASSEMASATNEKLFF
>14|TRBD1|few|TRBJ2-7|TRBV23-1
TGCGCCAGCAGTCAATCTGCAGGGGGATTCGAGCAGTACTTC
CASSQSAGGFEQYF
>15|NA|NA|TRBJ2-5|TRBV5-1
TGCGCCAGCAGCTTGGTGGGGGGGCCGGGAGAGACCCAGTACTTC
CASSLVGGPGETQYF
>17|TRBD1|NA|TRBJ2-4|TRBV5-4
TGTGCCAGCAGCTTGTATCAGGACAGGGTAGCCAAAAACATTCAGTACTTC
CASSLYQDRVAKNIQYF
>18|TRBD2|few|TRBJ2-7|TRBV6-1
TGTGCCAGCAGTGAATCCTCTAATGGGGGACTAGCGGACTACGAGCAGTACTTC
CASSESSNGGLADYEQYF
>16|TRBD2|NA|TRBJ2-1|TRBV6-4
TGTGCCAGCAGTGACTCGACTAGCGGATCCTACAATGAGCAGTTCTTC
CASSDSTSGSYNEQFF
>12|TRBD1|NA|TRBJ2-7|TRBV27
TGTGCCAGCGGCGACAGGGATTTCGAGCAGTACTTC
CASGDRDFEQYF
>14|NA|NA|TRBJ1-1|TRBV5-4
TGTGCCAGCAGCGGGCAGGGGTGGGGCACTGAAGCTTTCTTT
CASSGQGWGTEAFF
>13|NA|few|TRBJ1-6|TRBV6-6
TGTGCCAGCAGCCCGGGTAGTACTTCACCCCTCCACTTT
CASSPGSTSPLHF
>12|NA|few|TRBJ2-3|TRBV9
TGTGCCAGCAGCGTGACAGGACGTCCGCAGTATTTT
CASSVTGRPQYF
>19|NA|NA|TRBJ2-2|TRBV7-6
TGTGCCAGCAGCTTAGCCCAGGGGTCAAGCGGGGCATATGGCGGGGAGCTGTTTTTT
CASSLAQGSSGAYGGELFF
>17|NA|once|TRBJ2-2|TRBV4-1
TGCGCCAGCAGCCAAGATATGGACATCCCGAACACCGGGGAGCTGTTTTTT
CASSQDMDIPNTGELFF
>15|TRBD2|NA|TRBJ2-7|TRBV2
TGTGCCAGCAGTGTGACTAGCGGTCTTCCCTACGAGCAGTACTTC
CASSVTSGLPYEQYF
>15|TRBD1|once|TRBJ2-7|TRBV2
TGTGCCAGCAGTGCTAACCGGGACAGGGTCCGCGAGCAGTACTTC
CASSANRDRVREQYF
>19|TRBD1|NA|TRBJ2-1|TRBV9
TGTGCCAGCAGCGTTGCGACTCGGACAGGGCAATTGTCACAGGGTGAGCAGTTCTTC
CASSVATRTGQLSQGEQFF
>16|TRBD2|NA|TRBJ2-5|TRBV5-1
TGCGCCAGCAGCGCCCCCCATAGCGGGGGCGGGGAGACCCAGTACTTC
CASSAPHSGGGETQYF
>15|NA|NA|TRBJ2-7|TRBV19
TGTGCCAGTAGTATAAGTCCGGGGGAAGTCTACGAGCAGTACTTC
CASSISPGEVYEQYF
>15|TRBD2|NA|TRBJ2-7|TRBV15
TGTGCCACCAGCAGAGATCGCGGGAGTTCTCCTGAGCAGTACTTC
CATSRDRGSSPEQYF
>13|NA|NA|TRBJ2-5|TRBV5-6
TGTGCCAGCAGCCCCGGGTCCCGGGAGACCCAGTACTTC
CASSPGSRETQYF
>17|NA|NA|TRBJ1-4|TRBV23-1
TGCGCCAGAAGTCCCGGGGGAGATGCTCCAACTAATGAAAAACTGTTTTTT
CARSPGGDAPTNEKLFF
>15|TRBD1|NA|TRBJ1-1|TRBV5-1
TGCGCCAGCAGCTCGATTACAGGGGGCCCTACTGAAGCTTTCTTT
CASSSITGGPTEAFF
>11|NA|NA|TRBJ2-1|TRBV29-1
TGCAGCCCCAAGAGAGAAAATGAGCAGTTCTTC
CSPKRENEQFF